This entry features one TCR beta chain sequence. Its antigen remains unknown. The data stem from a study of beta chain features in type 1 diabetes. General study points: In every one of the four CD4+ subsets, TCRB CDR3s were moderately but significantly shorter in Type 1 diabetes patients.

V gave up 3 bases and J gave up 1 base, with 22 bases separating them. This CDR3 contains 19 residues. CDR1 is LNHNV, CDR2 YYDKDF, per germline (reference sequence). Expressed TCRB transcripts got sequenced, as all isolated RNA was reverse transcribed. Sequencing used immunoSEQ multiplex PCR; TCRdb keeps in-frame clones, though not all of them. Counted here are around 140,000 clones, about 13% occurring once; the ten biggest clones make up under 1.5%. The sequencing input was central memory CD4+ T cells from blood. The chain links TRBV15 to TRBJ2-4; D possibly corresponds to TRBD2 (5 bases). The TCR sequence derives from a man in his late teens or twenties with type 1 diabetes. The CDR3, as DNA: TGTGCCACCAGCAGCGACCGGATGGCGGCGGGTCCCGCCAAAAACATTCAGTACTTC. This encodes CATSSDRMAAGPAKNIQYF.